This T cell receptor beta chain was recorded in a study of brain T cells in children with intractable seizures. Assay used: immunoSEQ multiplex PCR; TCRdb lists only in-frame clones, some missing. The sample gives about 22,000 clones, approximately 94% of which show up once; under 7.5% is in the top ten. There are 15 residues in the CDR3. The germline gives CDR1 MGHRA, CDR2 YSYEKL. V gave up 1 base and J gave up 3 bases, with 12 bases separating them. The sequenced cases were selected for having the highest brain T cell transcript signatures. The sequence was collected from a boy between 10 and 17 years old with focal cortical dysplasia and intractable seizures. The source was peripheral blood, collected at surgery. The chain has TRBV4-1 and TRBJ1-1; maybe TRBD1 (5 bases). The chain's CDR3 is CASSQGPGTYTEAFF. The CDR3 nucleotides read TGCGCCAGCAGCCAAGGACCAGGGACTTACACTGAAGCTTTCTTT.